This T cell receptor beta chain was identified in a study of cytomegalovirus exposure and HLA in healthy donors. Per the germline V gene, CDR1 is LGHNA and CDR2 is YNFKEQ. V lost 2 bases, J lost 2 bases, and 10 bases lay in between. The CDR3 contains 15 residues. PCR involved 60 Vbeta and 13 Jbeta primers. The method was immunoSEQ multiplex PCR; TCRdb's version includes in-frame clones alone and lacks a portion of them. There are hundreds of thousands of clones in the sample; roughly 70% occur only once, and over 2% lies in the top ten. The source is a female donor in good health and CMV-seronegative. This chain joins TRBV4-2 and TRBJ1-5; D unresolved. The sequenced sample was PBMCs. CDR3 sequence (DNA): TGTGCCAGCAGCCAACACGTCCGGGGCAATCAGCCCCAGCATTTT. It is translated as CASSQHVRGNQPQHF.